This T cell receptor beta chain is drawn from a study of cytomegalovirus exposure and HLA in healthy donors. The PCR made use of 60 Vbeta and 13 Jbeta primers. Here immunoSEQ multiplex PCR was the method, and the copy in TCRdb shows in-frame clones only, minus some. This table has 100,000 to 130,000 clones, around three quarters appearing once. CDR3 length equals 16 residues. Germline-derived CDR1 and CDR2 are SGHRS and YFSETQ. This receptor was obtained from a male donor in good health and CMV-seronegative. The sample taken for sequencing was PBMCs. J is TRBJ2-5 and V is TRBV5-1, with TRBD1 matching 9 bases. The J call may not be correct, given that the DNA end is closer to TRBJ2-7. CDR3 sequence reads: CASSLREQDRGYEQYF. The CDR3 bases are TGCGCCAGCAGCTTGCGGGAGCAGGACAGGGGCTACGAGCAGTACTTC.